This TCR beta chain comes out of a study of blood T cell repertoires in COVID-19. Those enrolled, adults aged roughly 18 to 100 years, came from fewer than 25 US areas. Cohort placement rested on clinical history that participants reported themselves. This clone has only one observation. In the original analysis: From reference gene primer amplification, estimates of nucleated cell counts were derived. Some clones are missing from TCRdb's copy, which holds only in-frame ones; the method was immunoSEQ multiplex PCR. D and trimming come from the DNA, and the V and J calls and clone size come from that table. The sample records about 82,000 clones, 85% to 90% being singletons. The J segment lost 4 bases and the V segment lost 2 bases, leaving 5 bases of the junction unmatched. CDR1 is SEHNR and CDR2 is FQNEAQ in the germline V gene (reference sequence). The CDR3 loop spans 16 amino acids.

The V call is TRBV7-9, the J call TRBJ2-3, with 11 bases that match TRBD2. The sequence came from a woman aged 50 to 65 with acute COVID-19. The sample was PBMCs or T cells enriched from blood (not recorded which). Here the CDR3 reads CASSLSLAGAADTQYF. In nucleotides, the CDR3 is TGTGCCAGCAGCTTATCACTAGCGGGAGCAGCAGATACGCAGTATTTT.